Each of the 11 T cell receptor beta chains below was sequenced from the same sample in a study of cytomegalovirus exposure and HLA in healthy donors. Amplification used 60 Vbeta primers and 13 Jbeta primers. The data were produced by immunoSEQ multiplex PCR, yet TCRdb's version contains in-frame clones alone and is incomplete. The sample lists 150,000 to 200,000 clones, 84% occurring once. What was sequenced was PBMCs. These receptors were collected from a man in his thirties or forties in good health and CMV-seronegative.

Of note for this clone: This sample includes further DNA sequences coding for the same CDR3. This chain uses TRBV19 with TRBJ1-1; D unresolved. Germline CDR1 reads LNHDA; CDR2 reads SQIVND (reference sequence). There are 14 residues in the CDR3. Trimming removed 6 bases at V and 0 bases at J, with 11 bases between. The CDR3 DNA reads TGTGCCAGTAGCATCCGCGGATTGAACACTGAAGCTTTCTTT. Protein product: CASSIRGLNTEAFF.

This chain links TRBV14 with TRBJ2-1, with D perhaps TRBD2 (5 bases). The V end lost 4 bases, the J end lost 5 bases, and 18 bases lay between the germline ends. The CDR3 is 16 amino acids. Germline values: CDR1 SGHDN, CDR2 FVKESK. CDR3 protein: CASSRLAGTANNEQFF. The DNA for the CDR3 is TGTGCCAGCAGCCGTCTGGCGGGTACGGCCAACAATGAGCAGTTCTTC.

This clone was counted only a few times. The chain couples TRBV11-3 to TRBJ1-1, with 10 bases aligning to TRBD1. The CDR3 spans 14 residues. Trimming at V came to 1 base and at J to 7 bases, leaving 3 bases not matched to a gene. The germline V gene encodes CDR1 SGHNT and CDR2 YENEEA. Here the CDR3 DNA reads TGTGCCAGCAGCTTAGGACAGGGGGCTGGTGAAGCTTTCTTT. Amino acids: CASSLGQGAGEAFF. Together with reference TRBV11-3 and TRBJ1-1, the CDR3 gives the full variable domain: EAGVVQSPRYKIIEKKQPVAFWCNPISGHNTLYWYLQNLGQGPELLIRYENEEAVDDSQLPKDRFSAERLKGVDSTLKIQPAELGDSAVYLCASSLGQGAGEAFFGQGTRLTVV.

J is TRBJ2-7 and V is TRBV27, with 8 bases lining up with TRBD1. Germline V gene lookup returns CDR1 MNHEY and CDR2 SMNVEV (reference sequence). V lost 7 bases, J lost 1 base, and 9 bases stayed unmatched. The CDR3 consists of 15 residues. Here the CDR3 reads CASTPGQGLSYEQYF. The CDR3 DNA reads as TGTGCCAGCACCCCCGGACAGGGCTTATCCTACGAGCAGTACTTC.

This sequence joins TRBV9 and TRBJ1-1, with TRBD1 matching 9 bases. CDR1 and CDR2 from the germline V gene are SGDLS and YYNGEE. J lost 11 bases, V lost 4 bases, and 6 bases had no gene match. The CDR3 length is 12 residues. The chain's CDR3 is CASSTTGGAAFF. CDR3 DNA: TGTGCCAGCAGCACGACAGGGGGTGCCGCTTTCTTT.

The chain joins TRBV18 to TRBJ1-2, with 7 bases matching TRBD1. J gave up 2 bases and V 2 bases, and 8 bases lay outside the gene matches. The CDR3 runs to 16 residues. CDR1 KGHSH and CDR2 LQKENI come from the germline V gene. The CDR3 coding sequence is TGTGCCAGCTCACCAATCGGAAGGGGGCGCAACTATGGCTACACCTTC. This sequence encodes CASSPIGRGRNYGYTF.

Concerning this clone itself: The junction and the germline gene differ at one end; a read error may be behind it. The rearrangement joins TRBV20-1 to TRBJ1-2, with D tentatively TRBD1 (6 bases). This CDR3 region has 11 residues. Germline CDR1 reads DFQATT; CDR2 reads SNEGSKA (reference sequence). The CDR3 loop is CSARGRGRGFF. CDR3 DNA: TGCAGTGCTAGAGGTAGAGGCAGGGGATTCTTC.

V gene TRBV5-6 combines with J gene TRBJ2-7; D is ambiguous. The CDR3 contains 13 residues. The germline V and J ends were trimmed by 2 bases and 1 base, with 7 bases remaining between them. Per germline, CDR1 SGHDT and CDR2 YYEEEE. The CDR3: CASSFASSYEQYF. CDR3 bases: TGTGCCAGCAGCTTTGCTAGTTCCTACGAGCAGTACTTC.

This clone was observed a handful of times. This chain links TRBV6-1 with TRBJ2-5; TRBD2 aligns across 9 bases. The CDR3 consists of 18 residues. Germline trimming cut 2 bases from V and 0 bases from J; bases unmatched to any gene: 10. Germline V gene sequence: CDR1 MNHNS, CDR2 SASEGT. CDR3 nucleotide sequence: TGTGCCAGCAGTGAATGGAGGGCGGGGGGGCCTTACCAAGAGACCCAGTACTTC. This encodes CASSEWRAGGPYQETQYF.

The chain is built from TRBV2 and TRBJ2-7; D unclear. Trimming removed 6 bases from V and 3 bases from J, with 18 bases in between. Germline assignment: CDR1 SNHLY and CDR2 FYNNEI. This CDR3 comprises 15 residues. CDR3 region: CASRRDTLQDYEQYF. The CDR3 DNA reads TGTGCCAGCAGGAGAGACACCCTCCAGGACTACGAGCAGTACTTC.

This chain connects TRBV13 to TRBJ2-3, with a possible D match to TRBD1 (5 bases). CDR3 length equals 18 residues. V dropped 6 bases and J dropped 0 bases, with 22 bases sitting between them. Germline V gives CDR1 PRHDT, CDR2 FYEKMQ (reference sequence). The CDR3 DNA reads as TGTGCCAGCAGTTCCCTCGCACGGCGGACATCTAGCACAGATACGCAGTATTTT. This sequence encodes CASSSLARRTSSTDTQYF.